This note documents a single T cell receptor (beta chain) sequence. Its antigen remains unknown. This CDR3 comprises 15 residues. Germline CDR1 is LGHDT and CDR2 is YNNKEL (reference sequence). The trim removed 4 bases at V and 2 bases at J, leaving 7 bases unmatched. The data were obtained in a study of vaccination effects on CD4 cells after COVID-19. This table comes from immunoSEQ multiplex PCR, and its TCRdb copy is limited to in-frame clones, with some not included. The sample carries about 50,000 clones, approximately 80% recorded once. Notes on the study in general: Vaccine- and infection-induced clones showed marked clonal contraction late following vaccination.

Culture proceeded for more than 8 days, and CD4+ T cells were then isolated. The origin of this receptor is a human donor who received a COVID-19 vaccine. V is TRBV3-1 (or the pseudogene TRBV3-2) and J is TRBJ1-2; TRBD1 aligns across 7 bases. The specimen was CD4+ T cells from PBMCs cultured without peptide, collected before COVID-19 vaccination. This chain's CDR3 is CASSRLTGLNYGYTF. CDR3 bases: TGTGCCAGCAGCCGATTGACAGGGCTGAACTATGGCTACACCTTC.